The T cell receptor (beta chain) under discussion was sequenced for a study of cytomegalovirus exposure and HLA in healthy donors. PCR used 60 Vbeta primers and 13 Jbeta primers. Profiled with immunoSEQ multiplex PCR; TCRdb holds only in-frame clones, not every one. This sample carries under 150,000 clones, 82% of them seen once, and the ten largest clones take around 11%. The clonotype comes from a male donor in good health and CMV-seropositive. Sequenced sample: PBMCs.

CDR3 amino acids: CASSLTGAEKQFF. The CDR3 nucleotides read TGTGCCAGCAGTCTAACAGGGGCAGAGAAGCAGTTCTTC. The V gene is TRBV6-4, the J gene TRBJ2-1; 7 bases match TRBD1. J gave up 11 bases and V 5 bases, and 9 bases lay outside the gene matches. The CDR3 runs to 13 residues. Germline lookup yields CDR1 MRHNA and CDR2 SNTAGT.